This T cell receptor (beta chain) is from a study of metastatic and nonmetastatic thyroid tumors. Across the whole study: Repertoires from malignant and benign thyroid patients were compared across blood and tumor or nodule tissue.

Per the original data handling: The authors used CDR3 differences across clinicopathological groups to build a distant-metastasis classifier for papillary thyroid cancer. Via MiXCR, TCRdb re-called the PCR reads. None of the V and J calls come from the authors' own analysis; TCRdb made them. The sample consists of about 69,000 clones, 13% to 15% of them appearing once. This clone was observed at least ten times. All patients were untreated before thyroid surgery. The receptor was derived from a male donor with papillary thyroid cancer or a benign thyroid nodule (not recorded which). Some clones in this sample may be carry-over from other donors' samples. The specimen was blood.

Written as DNA, the CDR3 is TGTGCCAGCAGTCATCAGGGTGGAGATACGCAGTATTTT. Amino acids: CASSHQGGDTQYF. This chain joins TRBV27 and TRBJ2-3; maybe TRBD1 (5 bases). Trimming took off 5 bases at V and 5 bases at J, with 11 bases between the two ends. In germline, CDR1 is MNHEY, CDR2 SMNVEV (reference sequence). The CDR3 sequence is 13 residues long.